This T cell receptor (beta chain) was found in a study of cytomegalovirus exposure and HLA in healthy donors. There are 14 residues in the CDR3. V was pared by 0 bases and J by 4 bases, with 10 bases between. Germline CDR1 and CDR2: ENHRY and SYGVKD. Study-wide findings and caveats: In a later analysis, DRB1 alleles had the most associated TCRs; HLA-C alleles the fewest. The study listed 164 cytomegalovirus-associated TCR beta chains.

The PCR employed 60 Vbeta primers together with 13 Jbeta primers. Assay: immunoSEQ multiplex PCR; the TCRdb copy retains only in-frame clones and omits some. The sample records 200,000 or so clones, approximately 87% being singletons. As concerns this clone: Its antigen remains unknown.

Source material: PBMCs. The chain is built from TRBV10-3 and TRBJ2-7; D might be TRBD1 (5 bases). This receptor was taken from a man aged 25 to 40 in good health and CMV-seronegative. The CDR3: CAISESGALYEQYF. CDR3 coding DNA: TGTGCCATCAGTGAGTCAGGGGCCCTATACGAGCAGTACTTC.